The 2 T cell receptor beta chains listed next were all sequenced from one sample in a study of technical replicates of blood from a few donors. TCRdb's copy holds only in-frame clones and misses some; the assay was immunoSEQ multiplex PCR. The data hold about 70,000 clones, with around 87% observed a single time. Sequences were obtained from PBMCs. These receptors were obtained from a human donor in good health. Some clones in this sample may be carry-over from other donors' samples.

The rearrangement uses TRBV7-6 and TRBJ1-3, with D unresolved. Germline-derived CDR1 and CDR2 are SGHVS and FNYEAQ. Trimming removed 5 bases from V and 4 bases from J, with 9 bases in between. This CDR3 has 13 amino acids. The DNA for the CDR3 is TGTGCCAGCAGCGAGAGAGCAGGAAACACCATATATTTT. This codes for CASSERAGNTIYF.

This chain connects TRBV2 to TRBJ1-1, with D perhaps TRBD1 (5 bases). This CDR3 comprises 14 residues. CDR1 and CDR2 (germline): SNHLY, FYNNEI. Trimming stripped 8 bases from V and 0 bases from J, with 13 bases between. Here the CDR3 reads CASEWQGMNTEAFF. CDR3 coding DNA: TGTGCCAGCGAGTGGCAGGGAATGAACACTGAAGCTTTCTTT.